This T cell receptor (beta chain) was obtained from a study of blood T cell repertoires in COVID-19 (dated by TCRdb to 2018 to 2021). About the study as a whole: Samples covering the acute and convalescent phases of COVID-19 were provided by collaborators in the United States, Italy and Spain. The prospective study material was composed of cDNA or gDNA derived from T cells, B-cell-depleted T cells, or PBMCs. Deeply sampled blood TCRbeta repertoires from subjects exposed to, actively infected with, or recovered from COVID-19 were included in the dataset. The repertoires were made available in a free public database intended to serve as a resource for research on the immune response to SARS-CoV-2. Samples came from the ongoing ImmuneRACE study (first 160 participants) plus 1,254 subjects from 6 global collaborators. The sample metadata nearly always contained a de-identified subject ID, COVID-19 status, age in years and sex. Where available, HLA class I and class II types were taken from metadata supplied by the sample provider and were not determined by assay-based typing.

For CDR1 and CDR2, the germline V gene lists SGHNT and YENEEA. At the junction V is shortened by 6 bases and J by 5 bases, with 20 bases in between. The cysteine opens and the phenylalanine closes a CDR3 of 16 amino acids. The kept DNA is CDR3 alone, 48 bases in frame from the first base. A note on this clone: No antigen is known for it. One base away there is no much larger clone; base qualities are not given.

TCRbeta CDR3 regions were amplified from genomic DNA by means of the immunoSEQ Assay, a bias-controlled multiplex PCR. From the authors' description of their analysis: Within the assay, amplification of reference gene primers was used to estimate how many nucleated cells each sample contained. To quantify the absolute abundance of each unique TCRbeta CDR3 rearrangement, sequence reads were collapsed and filtered. For each sample, productive Simpson clonality was calculated as the square root of Simpson's diversity index across productive rearrangements. Here the immuneACCESS table is served through TCRdb, limited to in-frame sequences with V and J called. Missing clones are a known gap in these copies; in checked studies unresolved V genes cover under half, and the rest lacks a known reason. The V and J calls and the clone size are those of that table, but D and trimming were determined from the DNA. The sample includes tens of thousands of clones, with 65% to 90% observed a single time. The top ten clonotypes cover 25% of the sample.

Whole blood was collected in K2EDTA tubes by collaborating institutions according to the institutions' own protocols. For TCRbeta analysis, collaborator samples were shipped as frozen whole blood, as isolated PBMCs, or as DNA extracted from either sample type. What the research found in general, with its limitations: Clinical and demographic metadata were provided uncurated, with the amount varying by source and participant.

The specimen sequenced was peripheral blood. The receptor comes from a man in his fifties or sixties with acute or convalescent COVID-19. The V gene is TRBV11-3 and the J gene is TRBJ1-3, with no reliable assignment of the D segment. For the CDR3, the sequence is CASSPPNRRLRNTIYF. Here is the DNA: TGTGCCAGCAGTCCCCCAAACAGAAGATTAAGAAACACCATATATTTT.